This T cell receptor beta chain was sequenced during a study of cytomegalovirus exposure and HLA in healthy donors. Overall study results and limits: Upon later analysis, HLA-associated TCR beta chains proved more clonally expanded than other, equally common chains.

A remark on this clone: Its antigen is undetermined.

Trimming removed 0 bases from V and 1 base from J; junction bases left unmatched: 2. This CDR3 contains 15 residues. Germline V gene sequence: CDR1 SGHRS, CDR2 YFSETQ. PCR primers comprised 60 Vbeta and 13 Jbeta primers. The repertoire was sequenced with immunoSEQ multiplex PCR; TCRdb's copy has only in-frame clones and lacks some. The table lists some 120,000 clones, 65% to 85% of them singletons. Healthy people donating bone marrow made up the donors. The TCR originated in a man between 18 and 29 years old in good health and CMV-seropositive. The specimen sequenced was PBMCs. The V call is TRBV5-1, the J call TRBJ1-1; 8 positions agree with TRBD1. This chain's CDR3 is CASSLVQGGNTEAFF. Written as DNA, the CDR3 is TGCGCCAGCAGCTTGGTACAGGGGGGGAACACTGAAGCTTTCTTT.